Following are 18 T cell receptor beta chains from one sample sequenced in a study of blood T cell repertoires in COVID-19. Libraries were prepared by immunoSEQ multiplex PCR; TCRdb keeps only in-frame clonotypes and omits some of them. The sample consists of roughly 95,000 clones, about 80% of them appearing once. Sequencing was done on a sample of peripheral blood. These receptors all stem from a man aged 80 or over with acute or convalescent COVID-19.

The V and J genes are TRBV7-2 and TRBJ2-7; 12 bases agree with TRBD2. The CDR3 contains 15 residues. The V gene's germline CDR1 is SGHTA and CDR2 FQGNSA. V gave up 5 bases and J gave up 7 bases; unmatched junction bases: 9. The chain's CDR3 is CASSAQLAGGGEQYF. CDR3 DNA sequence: TGTGCCAGCAGCGCACAACTAGCGGGGGGCGGGGAGCAGTACTTC.

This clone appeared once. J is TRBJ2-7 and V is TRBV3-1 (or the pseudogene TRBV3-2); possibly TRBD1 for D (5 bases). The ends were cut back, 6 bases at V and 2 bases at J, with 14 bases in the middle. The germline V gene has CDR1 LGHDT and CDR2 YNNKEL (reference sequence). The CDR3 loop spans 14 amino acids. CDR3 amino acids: CASRGEYSPYEQYF. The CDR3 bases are TGTGCCAGCAGAGGGGAATACAGTCCCTACGAGCAGTACTTC.

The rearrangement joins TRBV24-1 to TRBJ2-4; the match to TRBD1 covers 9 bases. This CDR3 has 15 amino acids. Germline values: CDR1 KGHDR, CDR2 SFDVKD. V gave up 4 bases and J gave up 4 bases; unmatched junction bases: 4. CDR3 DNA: TGTGCCACCAGTGAGGGGACAGGGATAAAAAACATTCAGTACTTC. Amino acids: CATSEGTGIKNIQYF.

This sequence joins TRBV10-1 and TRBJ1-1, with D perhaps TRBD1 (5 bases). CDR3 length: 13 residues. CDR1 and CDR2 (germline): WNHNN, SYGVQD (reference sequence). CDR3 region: CVTRRALKTEAFF. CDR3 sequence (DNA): TGCGTCACACGCAGGGCTCTCAAGACTGAAGCTTTCTTT.

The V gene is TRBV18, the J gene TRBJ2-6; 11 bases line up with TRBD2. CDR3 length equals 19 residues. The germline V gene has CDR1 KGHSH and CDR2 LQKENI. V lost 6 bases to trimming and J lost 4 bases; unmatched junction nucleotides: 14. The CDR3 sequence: CASSALAGGSLGGANVLTF. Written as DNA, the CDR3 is TGTGCCAGCTCGGCCCTAGCGGGGGGATCCCTTGGAGGGGCCAACGTCCTGACTTTC.

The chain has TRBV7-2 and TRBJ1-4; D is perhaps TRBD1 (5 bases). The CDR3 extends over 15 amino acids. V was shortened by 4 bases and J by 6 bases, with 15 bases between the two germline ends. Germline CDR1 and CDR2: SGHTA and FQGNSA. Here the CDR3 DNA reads TGTGCCAGCAGCTCAATTCAGGGTGTTGATGAAAAACTGTTTTTT. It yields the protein CASSSIQGVDEKLFF. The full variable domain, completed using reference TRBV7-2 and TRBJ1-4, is GAGVSQSPSNKVTEKGKDVELRCDPISGHTALYWYRQSLGQGLEFLIYFQGNSAPDKSGLPSDRFSAERTGGSVSTLTIQRTQQEDSAVYLCASSSIQGVDEKLFFGSGTQLSVL.

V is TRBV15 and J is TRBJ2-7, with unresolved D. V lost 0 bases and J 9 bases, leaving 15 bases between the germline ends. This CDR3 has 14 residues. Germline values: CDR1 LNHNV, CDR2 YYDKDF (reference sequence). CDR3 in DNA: TGTGCCACCAGCAGAGATCGTGTCCCATCGGTGCAGTACTTC. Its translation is CATSRDRVPSVQYF.

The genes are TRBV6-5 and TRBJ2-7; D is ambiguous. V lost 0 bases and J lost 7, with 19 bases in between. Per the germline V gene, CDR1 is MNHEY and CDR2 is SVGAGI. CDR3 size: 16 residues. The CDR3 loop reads CASSYSASASGWEQYF. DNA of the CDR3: TGTGCCAGCAGTTACTCGGCAAGCGCCTCTGGCTGGGAGCAGTACTTC.

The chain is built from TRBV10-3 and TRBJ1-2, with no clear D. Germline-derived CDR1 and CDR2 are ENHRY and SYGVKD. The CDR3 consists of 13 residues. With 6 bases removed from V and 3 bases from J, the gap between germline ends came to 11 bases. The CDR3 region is CAIRLSTDYGYTF. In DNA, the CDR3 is TGTGCCATCAGACTATCCACGGACTATGGCTACACCTTC.

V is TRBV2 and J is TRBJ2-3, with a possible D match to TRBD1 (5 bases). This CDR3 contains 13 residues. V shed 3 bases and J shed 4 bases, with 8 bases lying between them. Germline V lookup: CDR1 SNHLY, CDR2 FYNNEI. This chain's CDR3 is CASSELGADTQYF. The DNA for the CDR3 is TGTGCCAGCAGTGAGCTAGGGGCAGATACGCAGTATTTT.

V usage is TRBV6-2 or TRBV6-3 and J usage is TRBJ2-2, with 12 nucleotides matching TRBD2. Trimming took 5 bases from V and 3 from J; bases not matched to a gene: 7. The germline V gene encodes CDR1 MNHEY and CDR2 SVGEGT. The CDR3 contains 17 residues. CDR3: CASSASSGGAYTGELFF. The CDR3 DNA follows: TGTGCCAGCAGTGCCTCTAGCGGGGGGGCTTACACCGGGGAGCTGTTTTTT.

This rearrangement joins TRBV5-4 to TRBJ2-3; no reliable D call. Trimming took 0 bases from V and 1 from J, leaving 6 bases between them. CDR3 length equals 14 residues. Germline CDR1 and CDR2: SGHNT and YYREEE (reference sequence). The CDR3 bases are TGTGCCAGCAGCTTGGAGCAAGGCACAGATACGCAGTATTTT. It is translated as CASSLEQGTDTQYF.

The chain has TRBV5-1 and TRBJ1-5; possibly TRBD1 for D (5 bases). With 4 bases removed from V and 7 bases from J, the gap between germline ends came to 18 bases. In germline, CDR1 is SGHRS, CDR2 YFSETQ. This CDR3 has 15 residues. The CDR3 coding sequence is TGCGCCAGCAGCCCGACCGCAGGGTCCGGCCAGCCCCAGCATTTT. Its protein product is CASSPTAGSGQPQHF.

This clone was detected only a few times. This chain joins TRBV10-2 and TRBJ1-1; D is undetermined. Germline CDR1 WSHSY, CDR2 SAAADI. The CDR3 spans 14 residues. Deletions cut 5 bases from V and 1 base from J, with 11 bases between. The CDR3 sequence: CASSIKQTNTEAFF. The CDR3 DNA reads TGCGCCAGCAGTATAAAACAGACGAACACTGAAGCTTTCTTT.

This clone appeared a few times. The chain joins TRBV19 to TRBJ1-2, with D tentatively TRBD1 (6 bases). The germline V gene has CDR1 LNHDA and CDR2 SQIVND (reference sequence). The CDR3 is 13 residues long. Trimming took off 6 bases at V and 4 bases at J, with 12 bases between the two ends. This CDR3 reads CASREGGAYGYTF. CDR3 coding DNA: TGTGCCAGTAGGGAAGGGGGTGCCTATGGCTACACCTTC.

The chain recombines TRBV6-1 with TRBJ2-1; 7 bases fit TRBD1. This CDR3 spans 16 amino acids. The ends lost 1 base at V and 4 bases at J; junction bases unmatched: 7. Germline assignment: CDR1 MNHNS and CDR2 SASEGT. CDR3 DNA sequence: TGTGCCAGCAGTGAAGTCCCGGGACAGCGATACAATGAGCAGTTCTTC. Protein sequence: CASSEVPGQRYNEQFF.

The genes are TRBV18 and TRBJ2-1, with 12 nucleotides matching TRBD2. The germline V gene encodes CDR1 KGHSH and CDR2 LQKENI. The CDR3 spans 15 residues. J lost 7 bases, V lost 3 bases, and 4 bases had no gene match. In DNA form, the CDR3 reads TGTGCCAGCTCACCCGGCACTAGCGGGGGGAATGAGCAGTTCTTC. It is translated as CASSPGTSGGNEQFF.

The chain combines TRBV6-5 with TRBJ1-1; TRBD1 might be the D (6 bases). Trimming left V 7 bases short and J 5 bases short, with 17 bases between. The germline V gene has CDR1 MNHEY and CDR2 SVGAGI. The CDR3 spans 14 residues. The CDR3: CASMPWQGRTEAFF. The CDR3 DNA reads TGTGCCAGCATGCCCTGGCAGGGGCGAACTGAAGCTTTCTTT.